Each of the 16 T cell receptor beta chains below was sequenced from the same sample in a study of T cell changes during pregnancy in multiple sclerosis. Method: immunoSEQ multiplex PCR; TCRdb's copy keeps in-frame clones and lacks some. Of around 13,000 clones listed, approximately 88% are singletons. The sequences come from CD8+ T cells from peripheral blood mononuclear cells, collected in the second trimester of pregnancy. These TCRs come from a female donor in good health, enrolled as a control in a pregnancy study.

This sequence joins TRBV4-2 and TRBJ2-7, with 14 positions matching TRBD2. The junction had 1 base not matched to a gene; V was cut back by 4 bases and J by 2 bases. The CDR3 loop spans 15 amino acids. Germline CDR1 reads LGHNA; CDR2 reads YNFKEQ. This chain's CDR3 is CASSPGLAGAYEQYF. CDR3 DNA: TGTGCCAGCAGCCCGGGACTAGCGGGAGCCTACGAGCAGTACTTC.

J is TRBJ2-7 and V is TRBV27, with D hard to call. Germline CDR1 reads MNHEY; CDR2 reads SMNVEV (reference sequence). The CDR3 totals 12 residues. The V end lost 4 bases, the J end lost 7 bases, and 11 bases lay between the germline ends. CDR3 bases: TGTGCCAGCAGTTCCAGAGGTTCTGAGCAGTACTTC. Translated: CASSSRGSEQYF.

The gene calls are TRBV6-4 and TRBJ2-1, with TRBD2 matching over 12 bases. Germline-derived CDR1 and CDR2 are MRHNA and SNTAGT. The junction had 8 bases not matched to a gene; V was cut back by 6 bases and J by 8 bases. The CDR3 contains 15 residues. As DNA, the CDR3 is TGTGCCAGCAGCCCTTCTAGCGGGGGGGCCCATGAGCAGTTCTTC. Translating gives CASSPSSGGAHEQFF.

The chain joins TRBV27 to TRBJ2-7, with D possibly matching TRBD1 (8 bases). The V and J ends lost 8 bases and 5 bases respectively, with 16 bases between them. CDR1 MNHEY and CDR2 SMNVEV come from the germline V gene (reference sequence). The CDR3 is made up of 13 amino acids. The CDR3 DNA is TGTGCCAGCTCGTGGACAGGGAGGGACGAGCAGTACTTC. This sequence encodes CASSWTGRDEQYF.

The CDR3 loop is CASSTRTSGVKNEQFF. CDR3 in DNA: TGTGCCAGCAGCACCCGGACTAGCGGGGTCAAAAATGAGCAGTTCTTC. This rearrangement joins TRBV9 to TRBJ2-1; 12 bases map to TRBD2. CDR1 is SGDLS, CDR2 YYNGEE, per germline. V was pared by 4 bases and J by 7 bases, with 9 bases of the junction left unmatched. The CDR3 is 16 residues long.

V gene TRBV9 combines with J gene TRBJ2-1; 9 bases are a match to TRBD2. The CDR3 runs 20 residues. Trimming took 3 bases from V and 8 from J; bases not matched to a gene: 24. Per the germline V gene, CDR1 is SGDLS and CDR2 is YYNGEE. CDR3 nucleotide sequence: TGTGCCAGCAGCGATACTAGCGGGTCCAGGCCTGAGGGACCTACGGATGAGCAGTTCTTC. Its protein is CASSDTSGSRPEGPTDEQFF.

The chain is built from TRBV27 and TRBJ2-1; 14 bases are shared with TRBD2. This CDR3 contains 16 residues. Losses at the gene ends were 5 bases for V and 8 bases for J; bases not matched to a gene: 8. CDR1 and CDR2 from the germline V gene are MNHEY and SMNVEV (reference sequence). The DNA of the CDR3 is TGTGCCAGCAGTCTCGGGACTAGCGGGAGCGTCTATGAGCAGTTCTTC. This translates into CASSLGTSGSVYEQFF.

V is TRBV19 and J is TRBJ2-1; TRBD1 agrees at 9 bases. Germline V lookup: CDR1 LNHDA, CDR2 SQIVND (reference sequence). This CDR3 contains 15 residues. The trim removed 4 bases at V and 9 bases at J, leaving 10 bases unmatched. CDR3 sequence: CASSTGTGSFPEQFF. The CDR3 DNA is TGTGCCAGTAGTACCGGGACAGGGTCTTTTCCTGAGCAGTTCTTC.

The chain is built from TRBV27 and TRBJ1-4, with D possibly TRBD1 on 5 matching bases. Trimming stripped 6 bases from V and 3 bases from J, with 11 bases between. CDR1 MNHEY and CDR2 SMNVEV come from the germline V gene (reference sequence). The CDR3 has 14 amino acids. The CDR3 sequence: CASSAGGANEKLFF. DNA of the CDR3: TGTGCCAGCAGCGCGGGGGGGGCTAATGAAAAACTGTTTTTT.

J is TRBJ2-1 and V is TRBV4-3; 7 bases are a match to TRBD2. This CDR3 has 16 residues. Trimming cost V 0 bases and J 7 bases; bases outside gene matches: 9. CDR1 and CDR2 (germline): LGHNA, YSLEER. The CDR3 region is CASSQELGGSLNEQFF. The CDR3 DNA reads as TGCGCCAGCAGCCAAGAATTGGGCGGGAGTTTGAATGAGCAGTTCTTC.

The chain uses TRBV10-3 and TRBJ2-7, with D hard to call. CDR3 size: 14 residues. The V gene's germline CDR1 is ENHRY and CDR2 SYGVKD. With 6 bases removed from V and 3 bases from J, the gap between germline ends came to 15 bases. The CDR3 here is CAISLGAGYYEQYF. The CDR3 DNA reads TGTGCCATCAGCTTAGGTGCAGGATACTACGAGCAGTACTTC.

The chain combines TRBV4-2 with TRBJ2-1, with D possibly matching TRBD2 (6 bases). This CDR3 is built from 16 residues. Germline CDR1 LGHNA, CDR2 YNFKEQ. With 3 bases removed from V and 2 bases from J, the gap between germline ends came to 14 bases. CDR3 sequence reads: CASSQGGGEPYNEQFF. The CDR3 DNA sequence: TGTGCCAGCAGCCAGGGGGGAGGAGAGCCCTACAATGAGCAGTTCTTC.

By share, this clone counts as medium-sized (0.01 to 0.1%). The chain couples TRBV5-1 to TRBJ1-6, with 8 bases aligning to TRBD1. This CDR3 comprises 17 residues. The junction had 13 bases not matched to a gene; V was cut back by 4 bases and J by 7 bases. Germline assignment: CDR1 SGHRS and CDR2 YFSETQ. The CDR3 DNA reads as TGCGCCAGCAGCCCGGGCGAGAGGGGACAGGTCAATTCACCCCTCCACTTT. Residues: CASSPGERGQVNSPLHF. The whole variable domain, remainder taken from reference TRBV5-1 and TRBJ1-6, is KAGVTQTPRYLIKTRGQQVTLSCSPISGHRSVSWYQQTPGQGLQFLFEYFSETQRNKGNFPGRFSGRQFSNSRSEMNVSTLELGDSALYLCASSPGERGQVNSPLHFGNGTRLTVT.

The chain recombines TRBV27 with TRBJ2-2, with a possible D match to TRBD1 (6 bases). V was cut by 4 bases and J by 1 base, with 7 bases left in between. The CDR3 contains 14 residues. CDR1 is MNHEY, CDR2 SMNVEV, per germline (reference sequence). CDR3 region: CASSWGQNTGELFF. The CDR3 bases are TGTGCCAGCAGTTGGGGACAGAACACCGGGGAGCTGTTTTTT.

The genes are TRBV19 and TRBJ2-1; 8 nucleotides align to TRBD2. This CDR3 contains 13 residues. CDR1 is LNHDA and CDR2 is SQIVND in the germline V gene (reference sequence). J lost 7 bases, V lost 8 bases, and 7 bases had no gene match. CDR3 DNA sequence: TGTGCCAGTGGACACCGGGGGGGGAATGAGCAGTTCTTC. Protein sequence: CASGHRGGNEQFF.

The chain employs TRBV10-3 and TRBJ2-7; D is ambiguous. Trimming cost V 2 bases and J 1 base, with 6 bases left between them. This CDR3 comprises 13 residues. Per the germline V gene, CDR1 is ENHRY and CDR2 is SYGVKD. The CDR3 spells CAISEGQSYEQYF. The CDR3 DNA reads TGTGCCATCAGTGAGGGGCAGTCCTACGAGCAGTACTTC.